One and the same sample provided the 32 T cell receptor beta chains below, sequenced in a study of blood T cell repertoires in COVID-19. The assay was immunoSEQ multiplex PCR, and TCRdb's table has in-frame clones only and misses some. The repertoire includes 300,000 to 450,000 clones, 80% to 90% of them detected once, and about 1.5% sits in the top ten. The sequencing input was PBMCs or T cells enriched from blood (not recorded which). The source of these receptors is a man aged 25-40 years who had recovered from COVID-19.

The rearrangement links TRBV10-3 to TRBJ1-2; D gene unclear. CDR1 ENHRY and CDR2 SYGVKD come from the germline V gene. The CDR3 extends over 14 amino acids. V was cut by 6 bases and J by 1 base, with 12 bases left in between. The CDR3 reads CAISAWGGNYGYTF. CDR3 bases: TGTGCCATCAGCGCATGGGGAGGTAACTATGGCTACACCTTC.

This clone was seen once. V usage is TRBV27 and J usage is TRBJ1-2; 8 bases agree with TRBD1. The junction had 10 bases not matched to a gene; V was cut back by 3 bases and J by 4 bases. Germline lookup yields CDR1 MNHEY and CDR2 SMNVEV (reference sequence). The CDR3 contains 16 residues. CDR3 in amino acids: CASSFRPGQATYGYTF. CDR3 coding DNA: TGTGCCAGCAGTTTCCGTCCGGGACAGGCGACCTATGGCTACACCTTC.

The chain carries TRBV10-2 and TRBJ1-5; TRBD1 agrees at 7 bases. CDR3 length: 15 amino acids. The germline V gene has CDR1 WSHSY and CDR2 SAAADI. V was clipped by 0 bases and J by 5 bases; unmatched bases: 4. DNA for the CDR3: TGCGCCAGCAGTGAGTCAAGGGGGCACGATCAGCCCCAGCATTTT. Amino acid sequence: CASSESRGHDQPQHF.

This chain connects TRBV19 to TRBJ1-3; 9 bases map to TRBD1. V dropped 6 bases and J dropped 0; count of bases not matched to a gene: 6. The V gene's germline CDR1 is LNHDA and CDR2 SQIVND (reference sequence). The CDR3 runs to 16 residues. Here the CDR3 reads CASRSTGGISGNTIYF. The DNA of the CDR3 is TGTGCCAGTAGGTCGACAGGGGGGATCTCTGGAAACACCATATATTTT.

The chain recombines TRBV18 with TRBJ1-2; no clear D gene. The CDR3 extends over 14 amino acids. Trimming shortened V by 3 bases and J by 4 bases, and 12 bases separated the two germline ends. The germline gives CDR1 KGHSH, CDR2 LQKENI. Written as DNA, the CDR3 is TGTGCCAGCTCACCTGCCTCCGGTTCCTATGGCTACACCTTC. This translates into CASSPASGSYGYTF.

This chain links TRBV6-6 with TRBJ1-2; 10 nucleotides line up with TRBD1. The CDR3 totals 15 residues. In germline, CDR1 is MNHNY, CDR2 SVGAGI (reference sequence). The trim removed 2 bases at V and 6 bases at J, leaving 6 bases unmatched. The CDR3 DNA reads as TGTGCCAGCAGTTACAGGGGACAGGGGCCGAATGGCTACACCTTC. The encoded protein is CASSYRGQGPNGYTF.

The chain has TRBV30 and TRBJ1-1; D not certain. Germline V gives CDR1 GTSNPN, CDR2 SVGIG (reference sequence). V lost 4 bases and J 0 bases, leaving 9 bases between the germline ends. The CDR3 sequence is 13 residues long. The CDR3 sequence is CAWTANLNTEAFF. As DNA, the CDR3 is TGTGCCTGGACAGCGAACCTGAACACTGAAGCTTTCTTT.

The chain combines TRBV11-2 with TRBJ1-4, with D perhaps matching TRBD1 (5 bases). CDR1 is SGHAT, CDR2 FQNNGV, per germline. This CDR3 is built from 15 residues. V was cut by 5 bases and J by 8 bases, with 18 bases left in between. The CDR3 protein is CASSRNTGLLEKLFF. The CDR3 bases are TGTGCCAGCAGCCGAAATACAGGCCTGCTAGAAAAACTGTTTTTT.

The chain employs TRBV3-1 (or the pseudogene TRBV3-2) and TRBJ1-4; no clear D gene. Germline V gene sequence: CDR1 LGHDT, CDR2 YNNKEL (reference sequence). CDR3 size: 12 residues. Trimming took off 4 bases at V and 7 bases at J, with 7 bases between the two ends. The CDR3 is CASSRSGEKLFF. DNA of the CDR3: TGTGCCAGCAGCCGGTCGGGTGAAAAACTGTTTTTT.

The rearrangement links TRBV4-3 to TRBJ2-7, with a possible D match to TRBD1 (7 bases). Per the germline V gene, CDR1 is LGHNA and CDR2 is YSLEER. V gave up 0 bases and J gave up 4 bases, with 13 bases separating them. The CDR3 runs to 15 residues. The CDR3 region is CASSQDLAGGYEQYF. In nucleotides, the CDR3 is TGCGCCAGCAGCCAAGATCTGGCAGGGGGGTACGAGCAGTACTTC.

The chain uses TRBV5-6 and TRBJ2-7; D is unresolved. CDR3 length: 12 amino acids. V dropped 4 bases and J dropped 1 base, with 6 bases sitting between them. CDR1 SGHDT and CDR2 YYEEEE come from the germline V gene. This CDR3 reads CASSPGSYEQYF. DNA of the CDR3: TGTGCCAGCAGCCCCGGGTCCTACGAGCAGTACTTC.

The chain joins TRBV15 to TRBJ1-6; D uncertain. From germline, CDR1 is LNHNV and CDR2 YYDKDF (reference sequence). V was cut by 7 bases and J by 3 bases, with 7 bases left in between. This CDR3 is 13 amino acids long. This CDR3 is CATTPDYNSPLHF. The CDR3 region has the DNA TGTGCCACCACTCCAGACTATAATTCACCCCTCCACTTT.

Notes on this clone: This specimen includes other DNA sequences encoding the same CDR3. Here the CDR3 reads CASSFEGGQPQHF. The CDR3 DNA reads as TGTGCCAGCAGTTTTGAAGGGGGTCAGCCCCAGCATTTT. This chain joins TRBV12-3 or TRBV12-4 and TRBJ1-5, with D perhaps TRBD1 (6 bases). The germline V and J ends were trimmed by 3 bases and 6 bases, with 9 bases remaining between them. The CDR3 totals 13 residues.

This chain joins TRBV6-1 and TRBJ2-5, with a weak D call TRBD1 (6 bases). V lost 1 base to trimming and J lost 7 bases, with 16 bases between them. There are 15 residues in the CDR3. Germline CDR1 reads MNHNS; CDR2 reads SASEGT. CDR3 residues: CASSEEVMVGGTQYF. The CDR3 DNA reads as TGTGCCAGCAGTGAAGAAGTTATGGTAGGGGGGACCCAGTACTTC.

The rearrangement links TRBV29-1 to TRBJ2-1; weak D call: TRBD1 (7 bases). This CDR3 is built from 13 residues. Germline V gene lookup returns CDR1 SQVTM and CDR2 ANQGSEA. Trimming stripped 8 bases from V and 4 bases from J, with 15 bases between. This chain's CDR3 is CSHAGGPYNEQFF. For the CDR3, the DNA is TGCAGCCATGCAGGGGGGCCGTACAATGAGCAGTTCTTC.

This clone was found a few times. The gene calls are TRBV6-1 and TRBJ1-5; no definite D call. The CDR3 is 15 amino acids. Germline lookup yields CDR1 MNHNS and CDR2 SASEGT. Trimming removed 2 bases from V and 3 bases from J, with 11 bases in between. The DNA of the CDR3 is TGTGCCAGCAGTGAACCCCGGGAATCCAATCAGCCCCAGCATTTT. This translates into CASSEPRESNQPQHF.

This chain connects TRBV9 to TRBJ2-3; 9 bases fit TRBD2. CDR3 size: 15 residues. Per the germline V gene, CDR1 is SGDLS and CDR2 is YYNGEE. V was pared by 5 bases and J by 4 bases, with 8 bases of the junction left unmatched. The CDR3 reads CASSRAGGLADTQYF. CDR3 bases: TGTGCCAGCAGTAGAGCGGGGGGCCTCGCAGATACGCAGTATTTT.

The V call is TRBV29-1, the J call TRBJ1-1; 8 nucleotides agree with TRBD1. Germline CDR1 reads SQVTM; CDR2 reads ANQGSEA. J was trimmed by 7 bases and V by 4 bases; bases with no gene match: 5. CDR3 size: 12 residues. The CDR3 loop reads CSVARGRDEAFF. CDR3 sequence (DNA): TGCAGCGTTGCCAGGGGGCGTGATGAAGCTTTCTTT.

This clone was observed a single time. The rearrangement links TRBV10-2 to TRBJ2-7, with 7 bases matching TRBD2. Germline CDR1 and CDR2: WSHSY and SAAADI. The trim removed 3 bases at V and 7 bases at J, leaving 15 bases unmatched. The CDR3 runs 16 residues. CDR3 loop: CASSDPEGSPGGEQYF. In DNA, the CDR3 is TGCGCCAGCAGTGATCCTGAGGGTAGCCCCGGGGGGGAGCAGTACTTC.

J is TRBJ2-5 and V is TRBV5-1; D is possibly TRBD1 (5 bases). CDR1 and CDR2 (germline): SGHRS, YFSETQ. V was pared by 1 base and J by 1 base, with 11 bases between. The CDR3 length is 15 residues. The CDR3 sequence: CASSLPQGTQETQYF. In nucleotides, the CDR3 is TGCGCCAGCAGCTTGCCCCAGGGTACCCAAGAGACCCAGTACTTC.

The table lists this clone with a count of one. This same CDR3 is encoded by further DNA sequences in the sample. This rearrangement joins TRBV12-3 or TRBV12-4 to TRBJ1-2; D call uncertain. The CDR3 extends over 13 amino acids. V was cut by 3 bases and J by 2 bases, with 7 bases left in between. The CDR3 DNA sequence: TGTGCCAGCAGTTTGGGCAGAAACTATGGCTACACCTTC. It is translated as CASSLGRNYGYTF.

The rearrangement uses TRBV5-4 and TRBJ2-7, with TRBD1 matching 11 bases. The V segment lost 4 bases and the J segment 1 base; nucleotides outside the gene matches: 4. This CDR3 is 15 amino acids long. Germline CDR1 reads SGHNT; CDR2 reads YYREEE (reference sequence). CDR3 sequence reads: CASSRDRGGSYEQYF. The CDR3 coding sequence is TGTGCCAGCAGCCGGGACAGGGGGGGGTCCTACGAGCAGTACTTC.

The chain carries TRBV9 and TRBJ1-1; no clear D gene. V dropped 0 bases and J dropped 6 bases, with 6 bases sitting between them. Germline V CDR1 and CDR2: SGDLS, YYNGEE. The CDR3 loop spans 12 amino acids. This CDR3 reads CASSVAGSEAFF. For the CDR3, the DNA is TGTGCCAGCAGCGTAGCAGGCTCTGAAGCTTTCTTT.

The chain uses TRBV19 and TRBJ1-1, with D perhaps matching TRBD1 (5 bases). Deletions cut 7 bases from V and 5 bases from J, with 14 bases between. The CDR3 has 13 amino acids. CDR1 is LNHDA, CDR2 SQIVND, per germline (reference sequence). Written as DNA, the CDR3 is TGTGCCAGTAACCAACCAGGGCGTACTGAAGCTTTCTTT. This translates into CASNQPGRTEAFF.

This sequence joins TRBV10-2 and TRBJ2-7; TRBD1 aligns across 7 bases. V shed 1 base, J shed 2 bases, and the junction held 5 bases outside the gene matches. The CDR3 has 15 amino acids. Germline V gives CDR1 WSHSY, CDR2 SAAADI. The CDR3 nucleotides read TGCGCCAGCAGTGAGTTCCTTGGGACAGCCTACGAGCAGTACTTC. Its translation is CASSEFLGTAYEQYF.

The table lists this clone with a count of one. This chain uses TRBV2 with TRBJ1-5, with a possible D match to TRBD1 (6 bases). From germline, CDR1 is SNHLY and CDR2 FYNNEI. This CDR3 comprises 13 residues. Trimming stripped 10 bases from V and 0 bases from J, with 10 bases between. The chain's CDR3 is CATGAASNQPQHF. The DNA for the CDR3 is TGTGCCACAGGGGCAGCTAGCAATCAGCCCCAGCATTTT.

Comments on this clone: Other DNA sequences in this sample translate to the same CDR3. V is TRBV19 and J is TRBJ1-2, with D perhaps TRBD1 (6 bases). This CDR3 comprises 15 residues. CDR1 and CDR2 from the germline V gene are LNHDA and SQIVND (reference sequence). The ends were cut back, 11 bases at V and 7 bases at J, with 26 bases in the middle. The CDR3 region is CAREGEGGRLTGYTF. Here the CDR3 DNA reads TGTGCCCGGGAGGGAGAGGGGGGGCGCCTTACTGGCTACACCTTC.

The rearrangement uses TRBV12-3 or TRBV12-4 and TRBJ2-7; 8 bases align to TRBD1. CDR3 size: 13 residues. V dropped 7 bases and J dropped 7; count of bases not matched to a gene: 9. This CDR3 is CASNQDRAREQYF. The DNA for the CDR3 is TGTGCCAGCAATCAGGACAGGGCGCGGGAGCAGTACTTC.

This rearrangement joins TRBV19 to TRBJ1-4, with D unresolved. V was shortened by 6 bases and J by 0 bases, with 11 bases between the two germline ends. Germline V lookup: CDR1 LNHDA, CDR2 SQIVND (reference sequence). The CDR3 consists of 15 residues. CDR3 in amino acids: CASRRQAATNEKLFF. CDR3 DNA sequence: TGTGCCAGTAGAAGACAAGCTGCAACTAATGAAAAACTGTTTTTT.

The rearrangement joins TRBV7-2 to TRBJ2-5, with 11 bases that match TRBD2. Germline CDR1 and CDR2: SGHTA and FQGNSA. V gave up 2 bases and J gave up 5 bases; unmatched junction bases: 7. This CDR3 is built from 16 residues. The CDR3 nucleotides read TGTGCCAGCAGCTTAACCCTAGCGGGGGGAGCGGAGACCCAGTACTTC. It is translated as CASSLTLAGGAETQYF. The variable domain in full, completed from reference TRBV7-2 and TRBJ2-5, reads GAGVSQSPSNKVTEKGKDVELRCDPISGHTALYWYRQSLGQGLEFLIYFQGNSAPDKSGLPSDRFSAERTGGSVSTLTIQRTQQEDSAVYLCASSLTLAGGAETQYFGPGTRLLVL.

This chain links TRBV2 with TRBJ1-6, with a possible D match to TRBD1 (6 bases). The V gene lost 7 bases and the J gene lost 7 bases, with 14 bases spanning the gap. Germline V gene lookup returns CDR1 SNHLY and CDR2 FYNNEI. This CDR3 is built from 14 residues. The CDR3 region has the DNA TGTGCCAGCAATAACAGGGAAGACAATTCACCCCTCCACTTT. As protein: CASNNREDNSPLHF.

The chain is built from TRBV5-1 and TRBJ1-6; 7 nucleotides agree with TRBD1. Trimming removed 1 base from V and 10 bases from J; junction bases left unmatched: 2. Germline V gene data show CDR1 as SGHRS and CDR2 as YFSETQ. The CDR3 has 13 amino acids. For the CDR3, the DNA is TGCGCCAGCAGCTTGACAGGGGAATCACCCCTCCACTTT. Translated, it gives CASSLTGESPLHF.